This T cell receptor (beta chain) comes out of a study of T cells after yellow fever vaccination. TCRdb independently ran MiXCR on the 5' RACE reads; one entry per CDR3 protein. The sample carries 450,000 to 550,000 distinct CDR3 sequences, just over 20% recorded once. This CDR3 region has 15 residues. Germline values: CDR1 SGHTA, CDR2 FQGNSA. V was cut by 5 bases and J by 2 bases, with 15 bases left in between. The specimen comprised PBMCs, sampled roughly 20 days after the first yellow fever vaccination. This chain joins TRBV7-2 and TRBJ1-2; weak D call: TRBD1 (6 bases). The TCR originated in a young man who received the YFV17D yellow fever vaccine. This CDR3 reads CASSGGGTVNYGYTF. CDR3 coding DNA: TGTGCCAGCAGCGGGGGGGGCACCGTAAACTATGGCTACACCTTC.